These 30 T cell receptor beta chains were sequenced from one sample in a study of shared clonotypes between healthy human individuals. TCRdb's copy holds only in-frame clones and misses some; the assay was immunoSEQ multiplex PCR. Of approximately 2.3 million clones detected, about 92% appear once; the ten largest clones hold 0.39%. What was sequenced was naive CD4+ T cells from PBMCs. The sample's subset: CD45RA+ positively selected. These receptors all stem from a man between 18 and 35 years old in good health. Some clones in this sample may be carry-over from other donors' samples.

The gene calls are TRBV4-2 and TRBJ1-5; D may be TRBD1 (5 bases). The germline gives CDR1 LGHNA, CDR2 YNFKEQ. The CDR3 runs 16 residues. V was trimmed by 8 bases and J by 1 base, leaving 18 bases between them. The CDR3 bases are TGTGCCAGCGGAAGTGGGGGAGGGTTGAGCAATCAGCCCCAGCATTTT. Its translation: CASGSGGGLSNQPQHF.

The chain employs TRBV29-1 and TRBJ2-1; D might be TRBD2 (7 bases). The CDR3 length is 15 residues. The V end lost 7 bases, the J end lost 3 bases, and 19 bases lay between the germline ends. Germline loops: CDR1 SQVTM, CDR2 ANQGSEA. Here the CDR3 DNA reads TGCAGCGCCCTGGGTCGGGGGGCCGGCTACAATGAGCAGTTCTTC. Residues: CSALGRGAGYNEQFF.

V gene TRBV2 combines with J gene TRBJ1-4, with D unresolved. V lost 7 bases to trimming and J lost 0 bases, with 3 bases between them. Germline lookup yields CDR1 SNHLY and CDR2 FYNNEI. This CDR3 has 12 amino acids. The CDR3 DNA is TGTGCCAGCACTGCAACTAATGAAAAACTGTTTTTT. Protein product: CASTATNEKLFF.

The DNA of the CDR3 is TGTGCCAGCAGTATAGCGGGACTTAGCACAGATACGCAGTATTTT. It encodes CASSIAGLSTDTQYF. The V and J genes are TRBV2 and TRBJ2-3; 8 nucleotides agree with TRBD2. This CDR3 region has 15 residues. Per the germline V gene, CDR1 is SNHLY and CDR2 is FYNNEI. Germline trimming cut 5 bases from V and 0 bases from J; bases unmatched to any gene: 4.

The CDR3 DNA follows: TGTGCCAGCACCCCCTCCGGGACGCGTGGTACCGGGGAGCTGTTTTTT. Its translation: CASTPSGTRGTGELFF. This chain links TRBV7-9 with TRBJ2-2; D might be TRBD1 or TRBD2, each matching 5 bases. Germline CDR1 is SEHNR and CDR2 is FQNEAQ (reference sequence). The V end was cut by 7 bases, the J end by 5 bases, with 20 bases between. CDR3 length: 16 residues. Full variable domain (outside the CDR3, taken from reference TRBV7-9 and TRBJ2-2): DTGVSQNPRHKITKRGQNVTFRCDPISEHNRLYWYRQTLGQGPEFLTYFQNEAQLEKSRLLSDRFSAERPKGSFSTLEIQRTEQGDSAMYLCASTPSGTRGTGELFFGEGSRLTVL.

The chain uses TRBV5-1 and TRBJ2-5; no definite D call. The CDR3 covers 14 residues. The germline CDR1 and CDR2 sequences are SGHRS and YFSETQ. The V gene lost 0 bases and the J gene lost 0 bases, with 6 bases spanning the gap. The CDR3 DNA follows: TGCGCCAGCAGCTTGGCACATAACCAAGAGACCCAGTACTTC. Its protein product is CASSLAHNQETQYF.

The chain links TRBV5-1 to TRBJ2-1; TRBD1 agrees at 9 bases. The CDR3 length is 14 residues. Trimming cost V 6 bases and J 6 bases; bases outside gene matches: 7. Looked up from germline, CDR1 is SGHRS and CDR2 is YFSETQ. The CDR3 bases are TGCGCCAGCATCCTCGGGACAGGGAGCAATGAGCAGTTCTTC. Amino acids: CASILGTGSNEQFF.

V usage is TRBV20-1 and J usage is TRBJ2-7, with D unclear. The CDR3 length is 10 residues. Germline assignment: CDR1 DFQATT and CDR2 SNEGSKA (reference sequence). Deletions cut 3 bases from V and 7 bases from J, with 7 bases between. CDR3 protein: CSARKGEQYF. The CDR3 DNA is TGCAGTGCTAGGAAAGGGGAGCAGTACTTC.

In regard to this clone: Other DNA sequences in the sample encode the same CDR3. The chain recombines TRBV2 with TRBJ2-1, with 9 nucleotides matching TRBD1. Germline V CDR1 and CDR2: SNHLY, FYNNEI. Germline trimming cut 4 bases from V and 4 bases from J; bases unmatched to any gene: 2. This CDR3 region has 14 residues. The CDR3: CASSGDRAYNEQFF. CDR3 coding DNA: TGTGCCAGCAGTGGGGACAGGGCATACAATGAGCAGTTCTTC.

A word on this clone: The same CDR3 can be traced to other DNA sequences in this sample. This sequence joins TRBV9 and TRBJ2-5; D could derive from TRBD1 or TRBD2 (5 bases each). The CDR3 has 14 residues. Trimming stripped 0 bases from V and 5 bases from J, with 11 bases between. CDR1 is SGDLS, CDR2 YYNGEE, per germline. CDR3 in DNA: TGTGCCAGCAGCGTAGGCTGGGGCGGGGAGACCCAGTACTTC. This encodes CASSVGWGGETQYF.

A remark on this clone: The sample carries other DNA sequences with the same CDR3. In DNA form, the CDR3 reads TGTGCCAGTAGTATTCAGGCTGGCAATCAGCCCCAGCATTTT. This gives the protein CASSIQAGNQPQHF. The rearrangement links TRBV19 to TRBJ1-5; D is unresolved. Germline CDR1 LNHDA, CDR2 SQIVND (reference sequence). The CDR3 totals 14 residues. Trimming shortened V by 3 bases and J by 2 bases, and 8 bases separated the two germline ends.

The CDR3: CSVVKVGVNQETQYF. CDR3 sequence (DNA): TGCAGCGTTGTTAAGGTTGGGGTGAACCAAGAGACCCAGTACTTC. The rearrangement links TRBV29-1 to TRBJ2-5, with D unclear. V was shortened by 4 bases and J by 0 bases, with 15 bases between the two germline ends. The germline V gene encodes CDR1 SQVTM and CDR2 ANQGSEA. CDR3 length: 15 amino acids.

CDR3 DNA: TGTGCCAGCAGCTTAGGGGGCCCGAGCTCCTACGAGCAGTACTTC. Encoded protein: CASSLGGPSSYEQYF. This chain links TRBV7-2 with TRBJ2-7; possibly TRBD1 for D (5 bases). With 1 base removed from V and 0 bases from J, the gap between germline ends came to 10 bases. Germline V gene lookup returns CDR1 SGHTA and CDR2 FQGNSA. CDR3 length: 15 residues. Looking up the rest from reference TRBV7-2 and TRBJ2-7 gives the full variable domain: GAGVSQSPSNKVTEKGKDVELRCDPISGHTALYWYRQSLGQGLEFLIYFQGNSAPDKSGLPSDRFSAERTGGSVSTLTIQRTQQEDSAVYLCASSLGGPSSYEQYFGPGTRLTVT.

This clone was counted only a few times. This sequence joins TRBV29-1 and TRBJ1-1, with D unresolved. V was trimmed by 6 bases and J by 6 bases, leaving 17 bases between them. CDR3 length: 13 residues. Germline values: CDR1 SQVTM, CDR2 ANQGSEA. CDR3 loop: CSVGAVGLPEAFF. The CDR3 nucleotides are TGCAGCGTGGGAGCTGTCGGTCTTCCTGAAGCTTTCTTT.

This chain joins TRBV7-3 and TRBJ1-1, with D perhaps TRBD1 (5 bases). The germline CDR1 and CDR2 sequences are SGHTA and FQGTGA. The CDR3 has 14 residues. V shed 5 bases and J shed 7 bases, with 17 bases lying between them. CDR3 region: CASSPGAGSGEAFF. CDR3 coding DNA: TGTGCCAGCAGCCCTGGCGCAGGGTCTGGTGAAGCTTTCTTT.

This chain joins TRBV6-6 and TRBJ2-5, with D tentatively TRBD2 (6 bases). The V gene lost 2 bases and the J gene lost 4 bases, with 14 bases spanning the gap. The CDR3 runs to 15 residues. The germline gives CDR1 MNHNY, CDR2 SVGAGI (reference sequence). In DNA, the CDR3 is TGTGCCAGCAGTTACGTTAGCGGATGGGGAGAGACCCAGTACTTC. Protein sequence: CASSYVSGWGETQYF.

The chain has TRBV5-6 and TRBJ2-1; the match to TRBD2 covers 8 bases. Germline-derived CDR1 and CDR2 are SGHDT and YYEEEE. Germline trimming cut 3 bases from V and 6 bases from J; bases unmatched to any gene: 14. The CDR3 spans 17 residues. CDR3 nucleotide sequence: TGTGCCAGCAGCTCAAGAATTCTAGCGGGCGAGGTCAATGAGCAGTTCTTC. It yields the protein CASSSRILAGEVNEQFF.

The chain couples TRBV5-6 to TRBJ2-1, with TRBD1 matching 7 bases. This CDR3 spans 16 amino acids. CDR1 is SGHDT and CDR2 is YYEEEE in the germline V gene. V gave up 7 bases and J gave up 4 bases; unmatched junction bases: 14. CDR3 coding DNA: TGTGCCAGCGGTCAAAGCCCTGGGACAGAATACAATGAGCAGTTCTTC. Its protein is CASGQSPGTEYNEQFF.

The CDR3 nucleotides read TGTGCCAGCAGCCAAGATCTCGGGCAGGAGGGCTATGGCTACACCTTC. It yields the protein CASSQDLGQEGYGYTF. This rearrangement joins TRBV4-2 to TRBJ1-2; no firm D call. Germline lookup yields CDR1 LGHNA and CDR2 YNFKEQ. This CDR3 has 16 amino acids. Trimming stripped 0 bases from V and 4 bases from J, with 15 bases between.

As concerns this clone: Other DNA sequences in the same sample also yield this CDR3. J is TRBJ2-3 and V is TRBV9; 9 bases match TRBD2. This CDR3 contains 15 residues. Germline loops: CDR1 SGDLS, CDR2 YYNGEE. Trimming took 4 bases from V and 1 from J; bases not matched to a gene: 4. This CDR3 reads CASSTRLAGTDTQYF. CDR3 bases: TGTGCCAGCAGCACTAGACTAGCGGGCACAGATACGCAGTATTTT.

V is TRBV5-6 and J is TRBJ2-7, with TRBD2 identical over 9 bases. Germline CDR1 SGHDT, CDR2 YYEEEE. V gave up 3 bases and J gave up 5 bases; unmatched junction bases: 15. This CDR3 contains 17 residues. The CDR3 is CASSSSARLAGLHEQYF. CDR3 bases: TGTGCCAGCAGCTCTTCTGCGCGCCTAGCGGGACTTCACGAGCAGTACTTC.

The gene calls are TRBV7-9 and TRBJ2-2; 10 nucleotides line up with TRBD2. V shed 3 bases and J 1 base; nucleotides not matched to a gene: 5. This CDR3 region has 17 residues. Germline V CDR1 and CDR2: SEHNR, FQNEAQ (reference sequence). CDR3 sequence (DNA): TGTGCCAGCAGCTTGGGAGCGGGAGGGCGGAACACCGGGGAGCTGTTTTTT. This gives the protein CASSLGAGGRNTGELFF.

The rearrangement joins TRBV18 to TRBJ2-5; 10 positions match TRBD2. Unmatched junction bases numbered 4, after V lost 6 bases and J lost 0 bases. Per the germline V gene, CDR1 is KGHSH and CDR2 is LQKENI. The CDR3 has 15 amino acids. The CDR3: CASSRTSGDQETQYF. The DNA for the CDR3 is TGTGCCAGCTCGAGGACTAGCGGTGACCAAGAGACCCAGTACTTC.

In the case of this clone: The junction does not match germline at one end; this may be a read error. The rearrangement links TRBV27 to TRBJ2-2, with 8 bases aligning to TRBD1. Germline CDR1 and CDR2: MNHEY and SMNVEV (reference sequence). The CDR3 has 16 residues. In DNA, the CDR3 is TGTGCCAGCAGTTTCCAGGGGGCGTATGTCCCCGGGGAGCTGGTTTTT. Translated, it gives CASSFQGAYVPGELVF.

The rearrangement links TRBV5-1 to TRBJ2-3, with D unclear. Germline loops: CDR1 SGHRS, CDR2 YFSETQ. This CDR3 region has 13 residues. Trimming removed 0 bases at V and 7 bases at J, with 9 bases between. CDR3 protein: CASSLGLRNTQYF. CDR3 nucleotides: TGCGCCAGCAGCTTGGGACTTAGAAATACGCAGTATTTT.

This clone has just a few counts. Other nucleotide sequences in the sample specify the same CDR3. V is TRBV9 and J is TRBJ1-1, with D possibly being TRBD1 (6 bases). Germline loops: CDR1 SGDLS, CDR2 YYNGEE. The CDR3 extends over 14 amino acids. With 5 bases removed from V and 2 bases from J, the gap between germline ends came to 13 bases. CDR3 nucleotide sequence: TGTGCCAGCAGTAGGCAGGGGCCAAACACTGAAGCTTTCTTT. Amino acid sequence: CASSRQGPNTEAFF.

This clone was seen once. The chain recombines TRBV15 with TRBJ2-1, with a weak D call TRBD2 (5 bases). The V gene lost 2 bases and the J gene lost 3 bases, with 14 bases spanning the gap. Germline CDR1 reads LNHNV; CDR2 reads YYDKDF (reference sequence). The CDR3 contains 16 residues. The DNA for the CDR3 is TGTGCCACCAGCAGAATTAAAGGGAGCCACTACAATGAGCAGTTCTTC. This sequence encodes CATSRIKGSHYNEQFF.

The chain combines TRBV2 with TRBJ2-7, with 10 bases fitting TRBD2. The CDR3 is made up of 15 amino acids. J lost 4 bases, V lost 5 bases, and 8 bases had no gene match. The germline V gene encodes CDR1 SNHLY and CDR2 FYNNEI. CDR3 bases: TGTGCCAGCAGTCCAAGGACTAGCGGAGAGTACGAGCAGTACTTC. Protein: CASSPRTSGEYEQYF.

The chain couples TRBV5-1 to TRBJ2-3; 7 positions match TRBD2. The germline gives CDR1 SGHRS, CDR2 YFSETQ. The junction had 9 bases not matched to a gene; V was cut back by 6 bases and J by 2 bases. This CDR3 region has 15 residues. CDR3 DNA sequence: TGCGCCAGCACCCCGGGAGCGGGATTCACAGATACGCAGTATTTT. It codes for CASTPGAGFTDTQYF.

The chain is built from TRBV28 and TRBJ1-1; D ambiguous. Germline CDR1 and CDR2: MDHEN and SYDVKM. Trimming took 5 bases from V and 10 from J, leaving 8 bases between them. The CDR3 is made up of 10 amino acids. The CDR3 bases are TGTGCCAGCAGTAGGGCGGGAGCTTTCTTT. Translated: CASSRAGAFF.